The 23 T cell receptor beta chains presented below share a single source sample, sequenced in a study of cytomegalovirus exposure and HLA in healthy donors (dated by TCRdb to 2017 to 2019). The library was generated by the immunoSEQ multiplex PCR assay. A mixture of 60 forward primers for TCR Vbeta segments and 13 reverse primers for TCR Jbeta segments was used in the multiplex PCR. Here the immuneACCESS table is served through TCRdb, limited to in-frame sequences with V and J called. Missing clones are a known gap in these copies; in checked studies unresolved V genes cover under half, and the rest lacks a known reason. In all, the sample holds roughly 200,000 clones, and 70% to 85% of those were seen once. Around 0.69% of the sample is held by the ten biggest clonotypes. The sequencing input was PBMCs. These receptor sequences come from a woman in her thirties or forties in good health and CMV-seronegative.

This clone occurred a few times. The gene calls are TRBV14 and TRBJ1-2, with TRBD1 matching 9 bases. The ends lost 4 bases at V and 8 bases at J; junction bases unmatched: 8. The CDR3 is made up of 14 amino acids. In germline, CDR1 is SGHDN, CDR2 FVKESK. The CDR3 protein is CASSPTGGLGGYTF. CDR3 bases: TGTGCCAGCAGCCCGACAGGGGGACTAGGAGGCTACACCTTC.

The CDR3 coding sequence is TGTGCCAGCAGCCTTTTCCCCGGGACAGACTACAATGAGCAGTTCTTC. It translates to CASSLFPGTDYNEQFF. The gene calls are TRBV7-2 and TRBJ2-1; TRBD1 agrees at 7 bases. With V trimmed by 5 bases and J by 3 bases, 10 bases remained unmatched. CDR1 is SGHTA and CDR2 is FQGNSA in the germline V gene. The length of the CDR3 is 16 residues.

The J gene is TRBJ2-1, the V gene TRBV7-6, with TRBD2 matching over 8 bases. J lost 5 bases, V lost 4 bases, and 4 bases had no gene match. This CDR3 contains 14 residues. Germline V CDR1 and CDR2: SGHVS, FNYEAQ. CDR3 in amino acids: CASSSGGSHNEQFF. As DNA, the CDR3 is TGTGCCAGCAGCTCGGGGGGGTCCCACAATGAGCAGTTCTTC.

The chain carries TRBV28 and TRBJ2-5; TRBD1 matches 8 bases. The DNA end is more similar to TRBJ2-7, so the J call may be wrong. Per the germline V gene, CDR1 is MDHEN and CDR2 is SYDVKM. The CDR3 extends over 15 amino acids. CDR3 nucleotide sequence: TGTGCCAGCAGCTCAGGACAGGGCGGGTCCTACGAGCAGTACTTC. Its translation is CASSSGQGGSYEQYF.

The DNA of the CDR3 is TGTGCCAGCAGCTTAGGGGGACAGTGGGGGGCCCCGGGTGAAAAACTGTTTTTT. This codes for CASSLGGQWGAPGEKLFF. The chain combines TRBV7-2 with TRBJ1-4, with 7 nucleotides matching TRBD1. CDR3 size: 18 residues. V shed 1 base, J shed 7 bases, and the junction held 15 bases outside the gene matches. The V gene's germline CDR1 is SGHTA and CDR2 FQGNSA.

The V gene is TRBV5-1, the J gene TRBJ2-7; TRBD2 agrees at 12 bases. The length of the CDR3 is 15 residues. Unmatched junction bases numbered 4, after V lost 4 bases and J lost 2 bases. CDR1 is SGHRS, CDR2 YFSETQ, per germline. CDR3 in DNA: TGCGCCAGCAGCCTGACTAGCGGGGGAACCTACGAGCAGTACTTC. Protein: CASSLTSGGTYEQYF.

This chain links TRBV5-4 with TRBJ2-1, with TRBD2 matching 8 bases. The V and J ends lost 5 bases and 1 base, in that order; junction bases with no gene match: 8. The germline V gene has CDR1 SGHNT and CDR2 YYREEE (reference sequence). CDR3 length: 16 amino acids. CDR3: CASSRTSGPSYNEQFF. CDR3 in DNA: TGTGCCAGCAGTCGTACTAGCGGCCCTTCCTACAATGAGCAGTTCTTC.

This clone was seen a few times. The CDR3 sequence is CASSLLLVQAVAFF. CDR3 in DNA: TGTGCCAGCAGCTTATTGTTGGTCCAAGCCGTAGCTTTCTTT. The chain recombines TRBV13 with TRBJ1-1; D is undetermined. Germline CDR1 PRHDT, CDR2 FYEKMQ (reference sequence). This CDR3 contains 14 residues. The V end lost 2 bases, the J end lost 10 bases, and 17 bases lay between the germline ends.

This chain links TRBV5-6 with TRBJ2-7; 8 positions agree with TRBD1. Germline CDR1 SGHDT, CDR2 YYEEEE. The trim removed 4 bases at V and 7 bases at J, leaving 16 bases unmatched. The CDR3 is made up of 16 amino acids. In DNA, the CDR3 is TGTGCCAGCAGCGCACCTCCGGGACAGGAGGCTATAGAGCAGTACTTC. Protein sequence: CASSAPPGQEAIEQYF.

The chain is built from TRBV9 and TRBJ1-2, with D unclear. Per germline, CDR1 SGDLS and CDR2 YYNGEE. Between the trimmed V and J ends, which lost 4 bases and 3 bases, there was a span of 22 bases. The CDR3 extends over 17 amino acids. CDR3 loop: CASSPRSVVKGDYGYTF. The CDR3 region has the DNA TGTGCCAGCAGCCCCCGGTCGGTGGTGAAGGGAGACTATGGCTACACCTTC.

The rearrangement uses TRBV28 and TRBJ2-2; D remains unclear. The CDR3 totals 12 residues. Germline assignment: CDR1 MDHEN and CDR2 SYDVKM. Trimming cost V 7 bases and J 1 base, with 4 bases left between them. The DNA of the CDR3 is TGTGCCAGCACCAGGAACACCGGGGAGCTGTTTTTT. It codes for CASTRNTGELFF.

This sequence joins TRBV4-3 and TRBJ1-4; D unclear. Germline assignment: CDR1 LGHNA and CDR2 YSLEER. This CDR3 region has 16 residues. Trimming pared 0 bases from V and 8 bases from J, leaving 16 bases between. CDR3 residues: CASSQEPGPREEKLFF. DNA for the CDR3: TGCGCCAGCAGCCAAGAGCCCGGGCCTCGGGAAGAAAAACTGTTTTTT.

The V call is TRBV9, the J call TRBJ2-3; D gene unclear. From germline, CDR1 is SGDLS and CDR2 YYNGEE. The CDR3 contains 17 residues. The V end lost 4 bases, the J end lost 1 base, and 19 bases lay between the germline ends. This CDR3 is CASSLSEIALGTDTQYF. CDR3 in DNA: TGTGCCAGCAGCCTTAGTGAAATAGCTCTCGGCACAGATACGCAGTATTTT.

For the CDR3, the DNA is TGCGCCAGCAGCTTACAGGGCCCCGGGGACACCATATATTTT. Protein sequence: CASSLQGPGDTIYF. The genes are TRBV5-1 and TRBJ1-3, with a weak D call TRBD1 (6 bases). The CDR3 has 14 amino acids. The germline V and J ends were trimmed by 2 bases and 8 bases, with 14 bases remaining between them. Germline values: CDR1 SGHRS, CDR2 YFSETQ.

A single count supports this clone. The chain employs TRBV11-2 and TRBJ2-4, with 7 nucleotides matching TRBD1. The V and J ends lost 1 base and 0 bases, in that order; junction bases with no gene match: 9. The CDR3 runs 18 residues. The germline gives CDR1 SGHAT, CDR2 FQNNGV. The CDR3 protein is CASSLALWDSLAKNIQYF. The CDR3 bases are TGTGCCAGCAGCTTAGCTCTCTGGGACAGCCTAGCCAAAAACATTCAGTACTTC.

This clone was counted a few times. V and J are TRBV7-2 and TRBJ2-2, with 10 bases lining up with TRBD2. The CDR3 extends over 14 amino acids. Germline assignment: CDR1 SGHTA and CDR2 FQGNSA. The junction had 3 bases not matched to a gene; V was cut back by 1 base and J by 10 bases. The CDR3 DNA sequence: TGTGCCAGCAGCTTAGAAACTAGCGGGACGGAGCTGTTTTTT. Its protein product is CASSLETSGTELFF.

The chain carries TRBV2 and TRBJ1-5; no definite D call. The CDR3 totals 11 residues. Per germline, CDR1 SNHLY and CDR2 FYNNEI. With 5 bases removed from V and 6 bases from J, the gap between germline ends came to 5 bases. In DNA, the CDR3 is TGTGCCAGCAGTTCGGGTCAGCCCCAGCATTTT. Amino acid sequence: CASSSGQPQHF.

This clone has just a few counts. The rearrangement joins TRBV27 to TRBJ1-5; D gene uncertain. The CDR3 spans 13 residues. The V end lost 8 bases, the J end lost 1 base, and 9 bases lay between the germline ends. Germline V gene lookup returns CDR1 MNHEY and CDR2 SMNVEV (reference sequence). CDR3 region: CASGPGSNQPQHF. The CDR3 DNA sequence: TGTGCCAGCGGTCCAGGAAGCAATCAGCCCCAGCATTTT.

The CDR3 sequence is CASSSTSYEQYF. The CDR3 coding sequence is TGTGCCAGCTCATCTACTAGCTACGAGCAGTACTTC. The J gene is TRBJ2-7, the V gene TRBV18; perhaps TRBD2 as D (5 bases). V lost 5 bases to trimming and J lost 3 bases, with 8 bases between them. This CDR3 is 12 amino acids long. The germline gives CDR1 KGHSH, CDR2 LQKENI.

DNA of the CDR3: TGTGCCAGCAGTCAAGGGACAGTTGCTCGGGTCGATCAGCCCCAGCATTTT. This encodes CASSQGTVARVDQPQHF. The chain uses TRBV6-1 and TRBJ1-5; TRBD1 agrees at 7 bases. From germline, CDR1 is MNHNS and CDR2 SASEGT. V lost 5 bases and J lost 5; bases outside the gene matches: 15. The CDR3 is 17 amino acids.

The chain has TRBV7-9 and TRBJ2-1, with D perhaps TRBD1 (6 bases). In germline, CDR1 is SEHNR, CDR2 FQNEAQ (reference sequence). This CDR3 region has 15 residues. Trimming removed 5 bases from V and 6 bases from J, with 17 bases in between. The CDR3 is CASSQVQGSINEQFF. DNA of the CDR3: TGTGCCAGCAGCCAGGTGCAGGGGTCTATCAATGAGCAGTTCTTC. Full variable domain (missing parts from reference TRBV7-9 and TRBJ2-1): DTGVSQNPRHKITKRGQNVTFRCDPISEHNRLYWYRQTLGQGPEFLTYFQNEAQLEKSRLLSDRFSAERPKGSFSTLEIQRTEQGDSAMYLCASSQVQGSINEQFFGPGTRLTVL.

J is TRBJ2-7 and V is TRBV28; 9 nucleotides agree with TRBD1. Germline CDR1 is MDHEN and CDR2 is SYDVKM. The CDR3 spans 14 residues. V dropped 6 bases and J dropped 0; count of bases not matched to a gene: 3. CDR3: CASRAGQGSYEQYF. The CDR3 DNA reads TGTGCCAGCAGGGCGGGACAGGGCTCCTACGAGCAGTACTTC. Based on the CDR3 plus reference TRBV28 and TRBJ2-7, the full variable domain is DVKVTQSSRYLVKRTGEKVFLECVQDMDHENMFWYRQDPGLGLRLIYFSYDVKMKEKGDIPEGYSVSREKKERFSLILESASTNQTSMYLCASRAGQGSYEQYFGPGTRLTVT.

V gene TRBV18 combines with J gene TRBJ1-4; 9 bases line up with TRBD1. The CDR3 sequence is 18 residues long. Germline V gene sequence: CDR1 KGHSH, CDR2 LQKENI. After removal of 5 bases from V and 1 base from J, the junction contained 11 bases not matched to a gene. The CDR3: CASSLQGARFETNEKLFF. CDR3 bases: TGTGCCAGCTCATTACAGGGGGCGCGGTTCGAAACTAATGAAAAACTGTTTTTT.